The clone carrying this T cell receptor (beta chain) has only a few counts. This sample stems from a study of high-grade serous ovarian cancer treatment subgroups. Profiling relied on immunoSEQ multiplex PCR, and the TCRdb table lists in-frame clones only, not all of them. The sample holds a few thousand clones; around 65% are singletons and the top ten take under 15%. The CDR3 totals 17 residues. CDR1 and CDR2 (germline): MGHDK, SYGVNS. Between the trimmed V and J ends, which lost 10 bases and 0 bases, there was a span of 22 bases. Tumor samples were obtained before definitive surgery or chemotherapy.

This clonotype was sampled from a human donor with high-grade serous ovarian cancer. Sequences were obtained from tumor tissue. The rearrangement links TRBV25-1 to TRBJ2-4, with a tentative D call TRBD1 (5 bases). The CDR3 loop reads CATPQADFNLAKNIQYF. DNA of the CDR3: TGTGCCACCCCACAGGCGGATTTCAACCTAGCCAAAAACATTCAGTACTTC.